This T cell receptor (beta chain) comes out of a study of T cell responses to AZD1222 COVID-19 vaccine. About the research overall: Pooled samples include second doses given at about 4 or 12 weeks.

Worth noting for this clone: Its specificity is unknown. This sample includes further DNA sequences coding for the same CDR3.

Points from the study as a whole: With dominance at 160-218 and 743-854, vaccine-associated CD4 TCRs spanned spike. Most donors were white British, females outnumbered males, and clonal diversity was possibly underestimated.

This CDR3 is built from 16 residues. V dropped 2 bases and J dropped 4 bases, with 15 bases sitting between them. Per the germline V gene, CDR1 is MDHEN and CDR2 is SYDVKM. The assay was immunoSEQ multiplex PCR, and TCRdb's table has in-frame clones only and misses some. There are tens of thousands of clones in the sample; roughly nine tenths occur only once, and 17% lies in the top ten. This sequence joins TRBV28 and TRBJ2-1; possibly TRBD2 for D (5 bases). The receptor was derived from an adult in good health. Sequenced here: peripheral blood, sampled on day 0 of AZD1222 vaccination. CDR3: CASSLPSGRAYNEQFF. CDR3 DNA sequence: TGTGCCAGCAGTTTACCCAGCGGAAGAGCTTACAATGAGCAGTTCTTC.